What follows are 27 T cell receptor beta chains derived from one specimen sequenced in a study of OX40 agonist ivuxolimab in advanced cancers. Only in-frame clones appear in the TCRdb table, and some are missing; sequencing was by immunoSEQ multiplex PCR. Among approximately 94,000 clones listed, around 90% were seen once. The starting material was CD4+ or CD8+ T cells sorted from blood, obtained in a trial of the OX40 agonist ivuxolimab. The receptors derive from an adult with an advanced solid tumor such as melanoma, head and neck, liver or kidney cancer.

V usage is TRBV5-1 and J usage is TRBJ2-7, with D perhaps TRBD1 (5 bases). CDR3 length equals 16 residues. V was pared by 3 bases and J by 5 bases, with 21 bases between. Looked up from germline, CDR1 is SGHRS and CDR2 is YFSETQ. The CDR3 reads CASSYLRDSPGDEQYF. The CDR3 DNA reads as TGCGCCAGCAGCTATCTCCGCGACAGTCCTGGGGACGAGCAGTACTTC.

This chain joins TRBV27 and TRBJ1-1, with no clear D. This CDR3 has 11 residues. Germline loops: CDR1 MNHEY, CDR2 SMNVEV (reference sequence). Deletions cut 5 bases from V and 8 bases from J, with 9 bases between. Here the CDR3 reads CASSHGPEAFF. CDR3 sequence (DNA): TGTGCCAGCAGTCATGGACCGGAAGCTTTCTTT.

The chain couples TRBV14 to TRBJ2-3; possible D gene TRBD2, 6 bases. CDR1 and CDR2 from the germline V gene are SGHDN and FVKESK. Trimming removed 0 bases at V and 0 bases at J, with 10 bases between. The CDR3 length is 16 residues. CDR3 coding DNA: TGTGCCAGCAGCCAAGAGCCTAGCGCGAGCACAGATACGCAGTATTTT. This sequence encodes CASSQEPSASTDTQYF.

J is TRBJ2-2 and V is TRBV25-1; D gene unclear. This CDR3 region has 15 residues. V lost 1 base and J lost 3, with 9 bases in between. The germline CDR1 and CDR2 sequences are MGHDK and SYGVNS. The CDR3: CASSELVGDTGELFF. CDR3 coding DNA: TGTGCCAGCAGTGAATTGGTTGGGGACACCGGGGAGCTGTTTTTT.

The genes are TRBV7-9 and TRBJ2-5; TRBD2 agrees at 10 bases. Germline V gene data show CDR1 as SEHNR and CDR2 as FQNEAQ (reference sequence). This CDR3 is built from 13 residues. V shed 7 bases and J 5 bases; nucleotides not matched to a gene: 4. CDR3 sequence reads: CASTSGLAETQYF. The CDR3 DNA is TGTGCCAGCACCTCGGGACTAGCGGAGACCCAGTACTTC.

This chain uses TRBV6-5 with TRBJ1-1, with no clear D. Germline values: CDR1 MNHEY, CDR2 SVGAGI. CDR3 length equals 15 residues. The V end lost 5 bases, the J end lost 3 bases, and 16 bases lay between the germline ends. As DNA, the CDR3 is TGTGCCAGCAGTCCCCTGGGCAGCCTTGACACTGAAGCTTTCTTT. Its protein product is CASSPLGSLDTEAFF.

The chain couples TRBV4-1 to TRBJ2-3, with a tentative D call TRBD2 (5 bases). The V end lost 4 bases, the J end lost 3 bases, and 14 bases lay between the germline ends. Germline V gene data show CDR1 as MGHRA and CDR2 as YSYEKL. This CDR3 is built from 15 residues. CDR3 loop: CASSRGTRVTDTQYF. In DNA form, the CDR3 reads TGCGCCAGCAGCCGCGGAACGCGGGTGACAGATACGCAGTATTTT.

The V gene is TRBV10-1, the J gene TRBJ2-7; D perhaps matches TRBD1 (6 bases). The CDR3 totals 14 residues. V was pared by 5 bases and J by 2 bases, with 13 bases between. The V gene's germline CDR1 is WNHNN and CDR2 SYGVQD (reference sequence). CDR3 coding DNA: TGCGCCAGCAGTAACAGGGTACGTCCCTACGAGCAGTACTTC. Translated, it gives CASSNRVRPYEQYF.

This clone appeared a single time. The chain joins TRBV5-8 to TRBJ2-6; D is unresolved. The CDR3 has 16 amino acids. Trimming left V 7 bases short and J 2 bases short, with 16 bases between. Germline lookup yields CDR1 SGHTS and CDR2 YDEGEE. The CDR3 DNA reads TGTGCCAGCGCTTTGGGTGCACATGCTGGGGCCAACGTCCTGACTTTC. It codes for CASALGAHAGANVLTF.

The chain couples TRBV13 to TRBJ2-1, with 8 bases lining up with TRBD2. The CDR3 loop spans 14 amino acids. The J segment lost 4 bases and the V segment lost 1 base, leaving 0 bases of the junction unmatched. Germline CDR1 and CDR2: PRHDT and FYEKMQ (reference sequence). The DNA for the CDR3 is TGTGCCAGCAGCTTAGCGGGAGGGTACAATGAGCAGTTCTTC. It codes for CASSLAGGYNEQFF. Variable domain in full (rest from reference TRBV13 and TRBJ2-1): AAGVIQSPRHLIKEKRETATLKCYPIPRHDTVYWYQQGPGQDPQFLISFYEKMQSDKGSIPDRFSAQQFSDYHSELNMSSLELGDSALYFCASSLAGGYNEQFFGPGTRLTVL.

This clone occurred a few times. V and J are TRBV6-5 and TRBJ1-2; D possibly corresponds to TRBD1 (6 bases). CDR1 and CDR2 (germline): MNHEY, SVGAGI. This CDR3 comprises 13 residues. V lost 3 bases, J lost 4 bases, and 9 bases lay in between. The CDR3 DNA follows: TGTGCCAGCAGTTATGCGACAGGCTATGGCTACACCTTC. It is translated as CASSYATGYGYTF.

The rearrangement links TRBV2 to TRBJ2-7; the D is unclear. Germline-derived CDR1 and CDR2 are SNHLY and FYNNEI. Trimming left V 4 bases short and J 2 bases short, with 21 bases between. This CDR3 is built from 17 residues. CDR3 DNA sequence: TGTGCCAGCAGTGTCACAAGTTCCCACGTTGCCCCCTACGAGCAGTACTTC. Protein product: CASSVTSSHVAPYEQYF.

This clone appeared once. The chain couples TRBV7-6 to TRBJ2-5, with D possibly being TRBD1 (6 bases). Germline CDR1 reads SGHVS; CDR2 reads FNYEAQ. This CDR3 has 12 amino acids. Trimming shortened V by 5 bases and J by 5 bases, and 9 bases separated the two germline ends. The CDR3 DNA sequence: TGTGCCAGCAGCCCGGACAGTGAGACCCAGTACTTC. This translates into CASSPDSETQYF.

DNA of the CDR3: TGTGCCAGCAGCTTTAACCAGCCCAATCAGCCCCAGCATTTT. Translated: CASSFNQPNQPQHF. V usage is TRBV5-4 and J usage is TRBJ1-5, with unresolved D. This CDR3 region has 14 residues. Germline loops: CDR1 SGHNT, CDR2 YYREEE (reference sequence). With 2 bases removed from V and 3 bases from J, the gap between germline ends came to 9 bases.

The gene calls are TRBV19 and TRBJ1-1; tentatively, D is TRBD1 (5 bases). The CDR3 length is 15 residues. Germline CDR1 and CDR2: LNHDA and SQIVND (reference sequence). V lost 1 base and J 4 bases, leaving 13 bases between the germline ends. CDR3 amino acids: CASSIGAGVGTEAFF. DNA of the CDR3: TGTGCCAGTAGTATAGGGGCGGGGGTTGGCACTGAAGCTTTCTTT. The full variable domain, its missing parts supplied by reference TRBV19 and TRBJ1-1, is DGGITQSPKYLFRKEGQNVTLSCEQNLNHDAMYWYRQDPGQGLRLIYYSQIVNDFQKGDIAEGYSVSREKKESFPLTVTSAQKNPTAFYLCASSIGAGVGTEAFFGQGTRLTVV.

V and J are TRBV7-7 and TRBJ2-1, with 14 bases lining up with TRBD2. Germline CDR1 SSHAT, CDR2 FNYEAQ (reference sequence). J lost 7 bases, V lost 5 bases, and 10 bases had no gene match. This CDR3 is built from 17 residues. The CDR3 DNA follows: TGTGCCAGCAGCCTAAGACTAGCGGGAGGGCCGGGGAATGAGCAGTTCTTC. Protein product: CASSLRLAGGPGNEQFF. Complete variable domain (other parts from reference TRBV7-7 and TRBJ2-1): GAGVSQSPRYKVTKRGQDVTLRCDPISSHATLYWYQQALGQGPEFLTYFNYEAQPDKSGLPSDRFSAERPEGSISTLTIQRTEQRDSAMYRCASSLRLAGGPGNEQFFGPGTRLTVL.

This sequence joins TRBV5-6 and TRBJ1-5; TRBD1 aligns across 7 bases. With 0 bases clipped from V and 6 bases from J, the junction kept 6 bases outside the gene matches. Germline-derived CDR1 and CDR2 are SGHDT and YYEEEE. The CDR3 has 15 amino acids. As DNA, the CDR3 is TGTGCCAGCAGCTTGGGACAGGGTTTTCTTCAGCCCCAGCATTTT. It translates to CASSLGQGFLQPQHF. The full variable domain, its missing parts supplied by reference TRBV5-6 and TRBJ1-5, is DAGVTQSPTHLIKTRGQQVTLRCSPKSGHDTVSWYQQALGQGPQFIFQYYEEEERQRGNFPDRFSGHQFPNYSSELNVNALLLGDSALYLCASSLGQGFLQPQHFGDGTRLSIL.

The CDR3, as DNA: TGTGCCAGCAGTGTCCTATATAGCGGGGGGTTCACAGATACGCAGTATTTT. Protein product: CASSVLYSGGFTDTQYF. The rearrangement links TRBV6-1 to TRBJ2-3; 10 bases map to TRBD2. CDR3 size: 17 residues. CDR1 is MNHNS, CDR2 SASEGT, per germline. V trimming: 4 bases; J trimming: 2 bases; junction bases outside the gene matches: 9.

This clone occurred a few times. The chain uses TRBV15 and TRBJ1-3; no firm D call. The germline V and J ends were trimmed by 5 bases and 1 base, with 9 bases remaining between them. This CDR3 region has 14 residues. Germline loops: CDR1 LNHNV, CDR2 YYDKDF (reference sequence). CDR3 region: CATSHGTSGNTIYF. The CDR3 nucleotides read TGTGCCACCAGCCACGGAACGTCTGGAAACACCATATATTTT. Based on the CDR3 plus reference TRBV15 and TRBJ1-3, the full variable domain is DAMVIQNPRYQVTQFGKPVTLSCSQTLNHNVMYWYQQKSSQAPKLLFHYYDKDFNNEADTPDNFQSRRPNTSFCFLDIRSPGLGDTAMYLCATSHGTSGNTIYFGEGSWLTVV.

V is TRBV4-3 and J is TRBJ1-1, with 8 bases matching TRBD1. After removal of 0 bases from V and 4 bases from J, the junction contained 7 bases not matched to a gene. The CDR3 is 16 residues long. CDR1 and CDR2 from the germline V gene are LGHNA and YSLEER. The CDR3 nucleotides read TGCGCCAGCAGCCAAGAGTGGGACAGGCTAGGCACTGAAGCTTTCTTT. It specifies CASSQEWDRLGTEAFF.

J is TRBJ1-2 and V is TRBV7-6; D unclear. V lost 4 bases to trimming and J lost 4 bases, with 10 bases between them. The CDR3 contains 13 residues. The germline V gene encodes CDR1 SGHVS and CDR2 FNYEAQ. The CDR3 bases are TGTGCCAGCAGCTCGCTTGAAGGCTATGGCTACACCTTC. Translating gives CASSSLEGYGYTF.

Here the CDR3 DNA reads TGTGCCTGGAACCCAAAGGGGGCCCCTTACTCTGGAAACACCATATATTTT. It specifies CAWNPKGAPYSGNTIYF. The V call is TRBV30, the J call TRBJ1-3; 7 positions match TRBD1. Germline lookup yields CDR1 GTSNPN and CDR2 SVGIG (reference sequence). The CDR3 runs 17 residues. The ends lost 4 bases at V and 0 bases at J; junction bases unmatched: 12.

The chain joins TRBV27 to TRBJ2-3, with TRBD1 as a possible D gene (5 bases). Trimming cost V 3 bases and J 4 bases, with 8 bases left between them. CDR1 and CDR2 (germline): MNHEY, SMNVEV (reference sequence). The CDR3 sequence is 13 residues long. CDR3 coding DNA: TGTGCCAGCAGTTTGCAGGGCGCAGATACGCAGTATTTT. It is translated as CASSLQGADTQYF.

This clone was seen only a few times. V and J are TRBV25-1 and TRBJ2-1; D is perhaps TRBD1 (6 bases). The CDR3 consists of 16 residues. The V gene lost 2 bases and the J gene lost 3 bases, with 14 bases spanning the gap. Germline loops: CDR1 MGHDK, CDR2 SYGVNS. In nucleotides, the CDR3 is TGTGCCAGCAGTGAACACACAGGGCAGGTCTACAATGAGCAGTTCTTC. Translation: CASSEHTGQVYNEQFF.

This clone was seen a few times. The chain employs TRBV4-3 and TRBJ2-7, with unresolved D. The CDR3 spans 13 residues. Trimming shortened V by 2 bases and J by 2 bases, and 7 bases separated the two germline ends. CDR1 LGHNA and CDR2 YSLEER come from the germline V gene. The CDR3: CASSQTRTYEQYF. For the CDR3, the DNA is TGCGCCAGCAGCCAAACACGTACCTACGAGCAGTACTTC.

The rearrangement joins TRBV25-1 to TRBJ2-7; D is uncertain. V lost 1 base to trimming and J lost 4 bases, with 5 bases between them. This CDR3 region has 12 residues. Germline values: CDR1 MGHDK, CDR2 SYGVNS. DNA for the CDR3: TGTGCCAGCAGTGAATCCGGTTACGAGCAGTACTTC. As protein: CASSESGYEQYF.

V usage is TRBV30 and J usage is TRBJ1-2, with a tentative D call TRBD1 (5 bases). The germline V gene has CDR1 GTSNPN and CDR2 SVGIG (reference sequence). Trimming shortened V by 1 base and J by 1 base, and 10 bases separated the two germline ends. The CDR3 covers 14 residues. The CDR3 is CAWSGAGNNYGYTF. In DNA, the CDR3 is TGTGCCTGGAGTGGGGCAGGGAATAACTATGGCTACACCTTC.